Presented here are 24 T cell receptor beta chains from one specimen sequenced in a study of T cells in localized non-small cell lung cancer. The repertoire was sequenced with immunoSEQ multiplex PCR; TCRdb's copy has only in-frame clones and lacks some. The table has more than 30,000 clones, roughly 87% seen once; the top ten hold 4.2%. Sequencing was performed on peripheral blood mononuclear cells, taken before any cancer treatment. Receptor source: a woman aged 35 to 70 with stage III lung adenocarcinoma.

This chain connects TRBV7-2 to TRBJ2-5; perhaps TRBD2 as D (8 bases). The V and J ends lost 4 bases and 5 bases respectively, with 17 bases between them. The V gene's germline CDR1 is SGHTA and CDR2 FQGNSA. CDR3 length equals 15 residues. Here the CDR3 DNA reads TGTGCCAGCAGCTCGGGAGGGGGCCGAGTGGAGACCCAGTACTTC. It yields the protein CASSSGGGRVETQYF. The full variable domain, with the rest looked up from reference TRBV7-2 and TRBJ2-5, is GAGVSQSPSNKVTEKGKDVELRCDPISGHTALYWYRQSLGQGLEFLIYFQGNSAPDKSGLPSDRFSAERTGGSVSTLTIQRTQQEDSAVYLCASSSGGGRVETQYFGPGTRLLVL.

V and J are TRBV19 and TRBJ2-2, with D possibly matching TRBD1 (5 bases). From germline, CDR1 is LNHDA and CDR2 SQIVND (reference sequence). This CDR3 contains 16 residues. Trimming stripped 7 bases from V and 6 bases from J, with 21 bases between. CDR3 region: CASMRTPGHMAGELFF. In DNA, the CDR3 is TGTGCCAGTATGCGGACCCCCGGACATATGGCCGGGGAGCTGTTTTTT. The full variable domain, rest sourced from reference TRBV19 and TRBJ2-2, is DGGITQSPKYLFRKEGQNVTLSCEQNLNHDAMYWYRQDPGQGLRLIYYSQIVNDFQKGDIAEGYSVSREKKESFPLTVTSAQKNPTAFYLCASMRTPGHMAGELFFGEGSRLTVL.

This chain uses TRBV4-2 with TRBJ1-5, with D perhaps TRBD1 (6 bases). The CDR3 has 13 amino acids. Per the germline V gene, CDR1 is LGHNA and CDR2 is YNFKEQ. The V and J ends lost 4 bases and 6 bases respectively, with 10 bases between them. Written as DNA, the CDR3 is TGTGCCAGCAGCCCCGGACAGCCTCAGCCCCAGCATTTT. It translates to CASSPGQPQPQHF.

The V and J genes are TRBV1 and TRBJ1-2. TRBV1 is a documented pseudogene. The CDR3 sequence is 14 residues long. The CDR3 DNA sequence: TGCACCAGCAGCCAAGCAGTCGGGGGGAGCGGCTACACCTTC. Translating it yields CTSSQAVGGSGYTF.

The chain couples TRBV9 to TRBJ1-2, with 9 bases aligning to TRBD1. The CDR3 extends over 14 amino acids. After removal of 3 bases from V and 7 bases from J, the junction contained 7 bases not matched to a gene. The germline CDR1 and CDR2 sequences are SGDLS and YYNGEE. This chain's CDR3 is CASSETGGAGGYTF. CDR3 sequence (DNA): TGTGCCAGCAGCGAAACAGGGGGCGCGGGTGGCTACACCTTC.

J is TRBJ1-4 and V is TRBV14, with D perhaps TRBD1 (5 bases). V dropped 3 bases and J dropped 1 base, with 9 bases sitting between them. Germline CDR1 SGHDN, CDR2 FVKESK. CDR3 length: 15 residues. The CDR3 nucleotides read TGTGCCAGCAGCCATTGGGGGGGAACTAATGAAAAACTGTTTTTT. It translates to CASSHWGGTNEKLFF.

In this sample, this clone turned up a few times. This chain joins TRBV5-1 and TRBJ1-1; the D is unclear. CDR1 SGHRS and CDR2 YFSETQ come from the germline V gene. The V gene lost 0 bases and the J gene lost 1 base, with 7 bases spanning the gap. The CDR3 runs 14 residues. This CDR3 is CASSLGTQNTEAFF. CDR3 nucleotide sequence: TGCGCCAGCAGCTTGGGGACCCAGAACACTGAAGCTTTCTTT.

V and J are TRBV6-6 and TRBJ2-7; possible D gene TRBD2, 5 bases. Per germline, CDR1 MNHNY and CDR2 SVGAGI (reference sequence). With 6 bases removed from V and 0 bases from J, the gap between germline ends came to 12 bases. The CDR3 extends over 14 amino acids. This CDR3 reads CASRVSTTSYEQYF. The DNA of the CDR3 is TGTGCCAGCAGGGTTTCGACTACCTCCTACGAGCAGTACTTC.

The V gene is TRBV27, the J gene TRBJ2-3; 7 nucleotides align to TRBD1. Trimming cost V 0 bases and J 4 bases; bases outside gene matches: 4. The CDR3 spans 15 residues. Germline V CDR1 and CDR2: MNHEY, SMNVEV (reference sequence). The CDR3 reads CASSLSGGASDTQYF. The CDR3 DNA is TGTGCCAGCAGTTTATCAGGGGGCGCATCAGATACGCAGTATTTT.

This chain links TRBV4-1 with TRBJ2-5; 9 bases line up with TRBD2. The CDR3 loop spans 17 amino acids. The V gene's germline CDR1 is MGHRA and CDR2 YSYEKL. After removal of 0 bases from V and 0 bases from J, the junction contained 5 bases not matched to a gene. The CDR3 here is CASSQERAGGYQETQYF. As DNA, the CDR3 is TGCGCCAGCAGCCAAGAACGCGCGGGGGGGTACCAAGAGACCCAGTACTTC.

The CDR3 loop is CASSSHGQGGGNTIYF. In DNA form, the CDR3 reads TGTGCCAGCAGCTCACACGGACAGGGTGGTGGAAACACCATATATTTT. V gene TRBV11-2 combines with J gene TRBJ1-3; 8 bases fit TRBD1. V gave up 4 bases and J gave up 3 bases; unmatched junction bases: 8. The CDR3 is made up of 16 amino acids. The germline gives CDR1 SGHAT, CDR2 FQNNGV.

The J gene is TRBJ2-7, the V gene TRBV5-8, with D tentatively TRBD2 (6 bases). Deletions cut 2 bases from V and 0 bases from J, with 12 bases between. This CDR3 region has 15 residues. The V gene's germline CDR1 is SGHTS and CDR2 YDEGEE. The CDR3 reads CASSLRDSGSYEQYF. DNA for the CDR3: TGTGCCAGCAGCTTAAGGGACTCCGGCTCCTACGAGCAGTACTTC.

The V and J genes are TRBV18 and TRBJ2-5; D is uncertain. CDR3 length: 17 amino acids. CDR1 KGHSH and CDR2 LQKENI come from the germline V gene. Trimming removed 4 bases at V and 2 bases at J, with 20 bases between. This CDR3 is CASSLYPTTAEQETQYF. The CDR3 coding sequence is TGTGCCAGCTCACTATACCCCACAACGGCGGAACAAGAGACCCAGTACTTC.

The rearrangement joins TRBV7-8 to TRBJ1-1; D possibly corresponds to TRBD1 (5 bases). The CDR3 consists of 16 residues. CDR1 is SGHVS, CDR2 FQNEAQ, per germline. Deletions cut 5 bases from V and 0 bases from J, with 16 bases between. The CDR3: CASSRDGNSMNTEAFF. The CDR3 nucleotides read TGTGCCAGCAGCCGGGACGGCAACTCTATGAACACTGAAGCTTTCTTT.

The chain recombines TRBV18 with TRBJ1-2, with TRBD1 matching over 8 bases. The length of the CDR3 is 15 residues. V lost 1 base, J lost 8 bases, and 9 bases stayed unmatched. Germline CDR1 is KGHSH and CDR2 is LQKENI. CDR3 bases: TGTGCCAGCTCACCACAGAGGACAGGGACAGAGGGCTACACCTTC. Its translation is CASSPQRTGTEGYTF.

This chain connects TRBV5-1 to TRBJ1-2, with D uncertain. V gave up 6 bases and J gave up 4 bases, with 16 bases separating them. CDR1 and CDR2 (germline): SGHRS, YFSETQ. The CDR3 totals 14 residues. The DNA for the CDR3 is TGCGCCAGCACCACCCCCGGGGATGCCTATGGCTACACCTTC. This sequence encodes CASTTPGDAYGYTF.

The count of this clone is one. J is TRBJ1-5 and V is TRBV7-2, with D maybe TRBD1 (6 bases). CDR3 length: 15 residues. The V gene's germline CDR1 is SGHTA and CDR2 FQGNSA. The V end was cut by 5 bases, the J end by 7 bases, with 18 bases between. The CDR3 loop is CASSAFFGGAQPQHF. The CDR3 nucleotides read TGTGCCAGCAGCGCCTTTTTCGGGGGGGCCCAGCCCCAGCATTTT.

The genes are TRBV30 and TRBJ1-3; the D is unclear. CDR3 length: 12 residues. V dropped 3 bases and J dropped 4 bases, with 7 bases sitting between them. The germline gives CDR1 GTSNPN, CDR2 SVGIG (reference sequence). The CDR3 spells CAWSATGNTIYF. The CDR3 bases are TGTGCCTGGAGCGCCACAGGAAACACCATATATTTT.

The genes are TRBV6-1 and TRBJ2-3; D is unresolved. CDR1 and CDR2 (germline): MNHNS, SASEGT. V was clipped by 1 base and J by 2 bases, with 7 bases between them. The CDR3 has 14 residues. The CDR3 reads CASSEDRHTDTQYF. The CDR3 DNA is TGTGCCAGCAGTGAAGACAGACACACAGATACGCAGTATTTT.

The gene calls are TRBV4-3 and TRBJ1-3; the D is unclear. CDR1 is LGHNA and CDR2 is YSLEER in the germline V gene. The CDR3 is made up of 13 amino acids. V was trimmed by 0 bases and J by 3 bases, leaving 3 bases between them. In DNA, the CDR3 is TGCGCCAGCAGCCAAGAAGGTGGAAACACCATATATTTT. Its translation: CASSQEGGNTIYF.

The CDR3 is CASRLRDFYNEQFF. CDR3 DNA sequence: TGTGCCAGCAGACTCCGGGACTTCTACAATGAGCAGTTCTTC. This chain uses TRBV5-5 with TRBJ2-1; D might be TRBD2 (6 bases). V gave up 5 bases and J gave up 3 bases, with 12 bases separating them. Per germline, CDR1 SGHKS and CDR2 YYEKEE (reference sequence). The CDR3 sequence is 14 residues long. The full variable domain, rest sourced from reference TRBV5-5 and TRBJ2-1, is DAGVTQSPTHLIKTRGQQVTLRCSPISGHKSVSWYQQVLGQGPQFIFQYYEKEERGRGNFPDRFSARQFPNYSSELNVNALLLGDSALYLCASRLRDFYNEQFFGPGTRLTVL.

Only one count was recorded for this clone. The V call is TRBV7-2, the J call TRBJ2-5; 7 bases align to TRBD2. The CDR3 loop spans 13 amino acids. J gave up 4 bases and V 5 bases, and 4 bases lay outside the gene matches. Germline V gene lookup returns CDR1 SGHTA and CDR2 FQGNSA. CDR3 DNA: TGTGCCAGCAGCCAACAGCGGGGAGAGACCCAGTACTTC. Translation: CASSQQRGETQYF.

This chain uses TRBV28 with TRBJ1-1; possible D gene TRBD1, 5 bases. Germline V gene sequence: CDR1 MDHEN, CDR2 SYDVKM. The ends were cut back, 6 bases at V and 3 bases at J, with 14 bases in the middle. The CDR3 has 14 amino acids. CDR3 protein: CASSRVGPHTEAFF. The CDR3 DNA sequence: TGTGCCAGCAGCAGGGTGGGGCCCCACACTGAAGCTTTCTTT.

In its sample, this clone was seen once. V is TRBV19 and J is TRBJ1-4; D is possibly TRBD1 (5 bases). CDR1 LNHDA and CDR2 SQIVND come from the germline V gene (reference sequence). The CDR3 sequence is 15 residues long. The V end was cut by 1 base, the J end by 7 bases, with 13 bases between. The CDR3 loop is CASSIGGGASEKLFF. The CDR3 DNA reads as TGTGCCAGTAGTATAGGTGGGGGTGCAAGTGAAAAACTGTTTTTT.